These 19 T cell receptor beta chains were all obtained from the same sample, sequenced in a study of PD-L1 blockade in urothelial cancer. Assay: immunoSEQ multiplex PCR; the TCRdb copy retains only in-frame clones and omits some. The sample shows about 51,000 clones, approximately 83% of them seen only once. This specimen consisted of PBMCs, obtained around atezolizumab (anti-PD-L1) treatment. These receptors all come from a man aged 55 to 70 with urothelial cancer.

This chain links TRBV19 with TRBJ1-1, with D perhaps matching TRBD1 (5 bases). The V gene lost 5 bases and the J gene lost 11 bases, with 18 bases spanning the gap. The V gene's germline CDR1 is LNHDA and CDR2 SQIVND (reference sequence). The CDR3 totals 13 residues. CDR3 bases: TGTGCCAGTAGTTTCGTCAGGGAGGTTCCGGCTTTCTTT. The encoded protein is CASSFVREVPAFF.

The V call is TRBV9, the J call TRBJ2-2, with TRBD2 as a possible D gene (6 bases). The CDR3 is 13 amino acids. Germline lookup yields CDR1 SGDLS and CDR2 YYNGEE. Deletions cut 5 bases from V and 6 bases from J, with 11 bases between. This chain's CDR3 is CASRPGESGELFF. The CDR3 DNA reads as TGTGCCAGCAGGCCGGGGGAATCCGGGGAGCTGTTTTTT.

In DNA form, the CDR3 reads TGTGCCAGCAGCTTCAAGGTGGGAGTGGGAGGCTACACCTTC. This encodes CASSFKVGVGGYTF. The rearrangement links TRBV21-1 to TRBJ1-2. TRBV21-1 is annotated as a pseudogene. The CDR3 length is 14 residues.

The sample holds one count of this clone. V is TRBV2 and J is TRBJ2-2; 9 nucleotides match TRBD1. Losses at the gene ends were 6 bases for V and 1 base for J; bases not matched to a gene: 15. The germline V gene encodes CDR1 SNHLY and CDR2 FYNNEI. There are 19 residues in the CDR3. This chain's CDR3 is CASSGAGQGSSGNTGELFF. CDR3 DNA: TGTGCCAGCAGCGGCGCGGGACAGGGATCTAGCGGGAACACCGGGGAGCTGTTTTTT.

CDR3 in amino acids: CASGFHEGEPQHF. The DNA of the CDR3 is TGTGCTAGTGGTTTCCACGAGGGGGAGCCCCAGCATTTT. This chain connects TRBV12-5 to TRBJ1-5; perhaps TRBD1 as D (6 bases). The CDR3 has 13 amino acids. Per the germline V gene, CDR1 is LGHNT and CDR2 is FRNRAP. With 3 bases removed from V and 8 bases from J, the gap between germline ends came to 11 bases.

In the case of this clone: Germline and junction disagree at one end, which may indicate a read error. V is TRBV7-7 and J is TRBJ2-1, with 7 bases lining up with TRBD2. CDR3 length: 12 amino acids. CDR1 is SSHAT, CDR2 FNYEAQ, per germline (reference sequence). In DNA form, the CDR3 reads TGTGCTAGCAGCGTAGGGGAGGGTGAGCAGTTCTTC. Its translation: CASSVGEGEQFF.

The chain carries TRBV7-9 and TRBJ1-2; 7 bases fit TRBD1. Germline V gene lookup returns CDR1 SEHNR and CDR2 FQNEAQ (reference sequence). This CDR3 is built from 14 residues. With 1 base clipped from V and 4 bases from J, the junction kept 3 bases outside the gene matches. CDR3 DNA sequence: TGTGCCAGCAGCTTAGGGGGACAGTCCTATGGCTACACCTTC. It is translated as CASSLGGQSYGYTF.

V and J are TRBV9 and TRBJ2-5; tentatively, D is TRBD2 (6 bases). Germline CDR1 is SGDLS and CDR2 is YYNGEE. The V gene lost 2 bases and the J gene lost 1 base, with 12 bases spanning the gap. CDR3 length equals 15 residues. The CDR3, as DNA: TGTGCCAGCAGCGTGCAACCGACTAGCCAAGAGACCCAGTACTTC. Its protein product is CASSVQPTSQETQYF.

This CDR3 is CASSSSGQGVYTQYF. As DNA, the CDR3 is TGTGCCAGCAGCTCCTCGGGACAGGGGGTATATACGCAGTATTTT. This sequence joins TRBV5-5 and TRBJ2-3; TRBD1 aligns across 11 bases. Per the germline V gene, CDR1 is SGHKS and CDR2 is YYEKEE (reference sequence). The ends lost 3 bases at V and 7 bases at J; junction bases unmatched: 7. The length of the CDR3 is 15 residues.

The chain employs TRBV27 and TRBJ1-5; 9 bases line up with TRBD1. V was clipped by 6 bases and J by 0 bases; unmatched bases: 6. The CDR3 runs 16 residues. Germline CDR1 and CDR2: MNHEY and SMNVEV (reference sequence). As DNA, the CDR3 is TGTGCCAGCAGCCCCGACAGGGGGTTTAGCAATCAGCCCCAGCATTTT. This gives the protein CASSPDRGFSNQPQHF.

This clone came up a few times. The chain employs TRBV5-1 and TRBJ2-7, with 9 bases matching TRBD2. CDR3 length: 15 amino acids. Germline CDR1 reads SGHRS; CDR2 reads YFSETQ. Trimming took 2 bases from V and 3 from J; bases not matched to a gene: 6. The DNA of the CDR3 is TGCGCCAGCAGCTTTAGCGGGAGTGTTGGCTACGAGCAGTACTTC. Encoded protein: CASSFSGSVGYEQYF.

This rearrangement joins TRBV7-2 to TRBJ2-1; 9 bases are shared with TRBD1. This CDR3 has 19 amino acids. The junction had 16 bases not matched to a gene; V was cut back by 3 bases and J by 4 bases. In germline, CDR1 is SGHTA, CDR2 FQGNSA. CDR3 in amino acids: CASSLILNPWTGVYNEQFF. The CDR3 coding sequence is TGTGCCAGCAGCTTGATTTTAAATCCCTGGACAGGGGTATACAATGAGCAGTTCTTC.

This sequence joins TRBV18 and TRBJ2-2; TRBD1 is a possible D gene (5 bases). This CDR3 comprises 13 residues. CDR1 and CDR2 (germline): KGHSH, LQKENI. The ends were cut back, 3 bases at V and 5 bases at J, with 7 bases in the middle. The CDR3 nucleotides read TGTGCCAGCTCACCGACAGAAACCGGGGAGCTGTTTTTT. Translated: CASSPTETGELFF.

The rearrangement uses TRBV28 and TRBJ1-5; D gene unclear. Germline loops: CDR1 MDHEN, CDR2 SYDVKM. V gave up 2 bases and J gave up 7 bases, with 12 bases separating them. The CDR3 has 14 amino acids. CDR3 region: CASSLPLRNQPQHF. The CDR3 bases are TGTGCCAGCAGTTTACCACTCAGGAACCAGCCCCAGCATTTT. Combining the CDR3 with reference TRBV28 and TRBJ1-5 gives the whole variable domain DVKVTQSSRYLVKRTGEKVFLECVQDMDHENMFWYRQDPGLGLRLIYFSYDVKMKEKGDIPEGYSVSREKKERFSLILESASTNQTSMYLCASSLPLRNQPQHFGDGTRLSIL.

V usage is TRBV7-6 and J usage is TRBJ2-5; TRBD2 agrees at 12 bases. Trimming removed 3 bases from V and 4 bases from J; junction bases left unmatched: 12. The CDR3 has 18 residues. Germline loops: CDR1 SGHVS, CDR2 FNYEAQ. For the CDR3, the DNA is TGTGCCAGCAGCTTCAGACTAGCGGGAGAGGGTTCGGGAGAGACCCAGTACTTC. This codes for CASSFRLAGEGSGETQYF.

The chain joins TRBV7-3 to TRBJ2-1; possible D gene TRBD1, 6 bases. CDR3 length: 14 amino acids. Trimming took 1 base from V and 9 from J, leaving 13 bases between them. Germline CDR1 SGHTA, CDR2 FQGTGA. The DNA of the CDR3 is TGTGCCAGCAGCTTAATTCACATAGGGGGTGAGCAGTTCTTC. It specifies CASSLIHIGGEQFF.

The rearrangement joins TRBV5-1 to TRBJ2-1; D unresolved. Deletions cut 7 bases from V and 0 bases from J, with 11 bases between. The germline gives CDR1 SGHRS, CDR2 YFSETQ. The CDR3 covers 14 residues. The CDR3 DNA sequence: TGCGCCAGCTCGGTCCCAAGCTCCTACAATGAGCAGTTCTTC. It specifies CASSVPSSYNEQFF.

The CDR3 bases are TGTGCCAGCAGACCGCCGGGGTACGAGCAGTACTTC. Translation gives CASRPPGYEQYF. This sequence joins TRBV7-2 and TRBJ2-7; D perhaps matches TRBD2 (5 bases). The V end lost 6 bases, the J end lost 4 bases, and 10 bases lay between the germline ends. From germline, CDR1 is SGHTA and CDR2 FQGNSA. This CDR3 has 12 residues.

The chain is built from TRBV27 and TRBJ2-1, with D possibly being TRBD1 (6 bases). This CDR3 comprises 17 residues. Germline CDR1 and CDR2: MNHEY and SMNVEV (reference sequence). Trimming shortened V by 6 bases and J by 7 bases, and 25 bases separated the two germline ends. CDR3 coding DNA: TGTGCCAGCAGGACAGGCACCCACGGGAAAACAGGGAATGAGCAGTTCTTC. Protein sequence: CASRTGTHGKTGNEQFF.